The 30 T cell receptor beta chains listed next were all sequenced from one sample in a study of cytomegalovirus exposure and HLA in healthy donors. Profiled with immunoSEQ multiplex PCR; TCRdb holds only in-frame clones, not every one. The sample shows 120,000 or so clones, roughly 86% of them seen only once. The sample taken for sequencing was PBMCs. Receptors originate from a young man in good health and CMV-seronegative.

The CDR3 coding sequence is TGCGCCAGCAGCCTGACTAGCGGCTACCAAGAGACCCAGTACTTC. Its translation is CASSLTSGYQETQYF. The V call is TRBV4-1, the J call TRBJ2-5; 9 bases agree with TRBD2. Trimming cost V 4 bases and J 0 bases; bases outside gene matches: 3. The CDR3 runs 15 residues. The V gene's germline CDR1 is MGHRA and CDR2 YSYEKL.

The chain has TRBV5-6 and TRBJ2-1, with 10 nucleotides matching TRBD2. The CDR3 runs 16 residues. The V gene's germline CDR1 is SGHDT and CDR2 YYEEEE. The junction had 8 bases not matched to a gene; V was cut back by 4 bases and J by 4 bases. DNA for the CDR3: TGTGCCAGCAGCCCAACCGGGACTAGCGCTTACAATGAGCAGTTCTTC. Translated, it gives CASSPTGTSAYNEQFF.

CDR3 loop: CASSRRTSLADTQYF. The CDR3 DNA sequence: TGCGCCAGCAGCCGACGGACTAGCCTCGCGGATACGCAGTATTTT. This chain joins TRBV4-1 and TRBJ2-3; 8 positions match TRBD2. The length of the CDR3 is 15 residues. The V gene end was trimmed by 4 bases and the J gene end by 6 bases; junction bases not matched to a gene: 9. Germline CDR1 MGHRA, CDR2 YSYEKL.

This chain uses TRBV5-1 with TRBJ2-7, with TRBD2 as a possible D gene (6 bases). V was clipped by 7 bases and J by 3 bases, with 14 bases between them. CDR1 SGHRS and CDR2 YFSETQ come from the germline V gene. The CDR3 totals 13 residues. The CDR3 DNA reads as TGCGCCAGCCGCCTCTCGGGGGTCTACGAGCAGTACTTC. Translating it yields CASRLSGVYEQYF.

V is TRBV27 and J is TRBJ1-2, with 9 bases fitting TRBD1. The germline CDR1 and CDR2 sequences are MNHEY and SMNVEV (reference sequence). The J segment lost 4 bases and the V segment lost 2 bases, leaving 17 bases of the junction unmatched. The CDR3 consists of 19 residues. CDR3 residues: CASSLRLGFGQGKLYGYTF. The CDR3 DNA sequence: TGTGCCAGCAGTTTACGTTTGGGGTTTGGACAGGGGAAACTCTATGGCTACACCTTC.

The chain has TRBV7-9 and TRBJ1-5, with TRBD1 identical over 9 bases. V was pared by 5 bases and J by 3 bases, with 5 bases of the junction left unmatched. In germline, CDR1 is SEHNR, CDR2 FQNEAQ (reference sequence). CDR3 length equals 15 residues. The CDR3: CASSIGQGINQPQHF. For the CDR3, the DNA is TGTGCCAGCAGCATCGGACAGGGGATCAATCAGCCCCAGCATTTT.

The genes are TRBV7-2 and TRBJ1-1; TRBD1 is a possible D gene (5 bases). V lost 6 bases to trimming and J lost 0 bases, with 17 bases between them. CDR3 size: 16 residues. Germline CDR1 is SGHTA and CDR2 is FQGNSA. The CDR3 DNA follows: TGTGCCAGCAGTTTCAGGAGGGGTAGTTTGAACACTGAAGCTTTCTTT. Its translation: CASSFRRGSLNTEAFF.

CDR3 region: CASSFTGGGYTF. CDR3 DNA sequence: TGTGCCAGCAGCTTCACAGGTGGCGGCTACACCTTC. The chain recombines TRBV5-6 with TRBJ1-2, with D possibly TRBD1 on 5 matching bases. The length of the CDR3 is 12 residues. Trimming took off 2 bases at V and 8 bases at J, with 10 bases between the two ends. Germline V gives CDR1 SGHDT, CDR2 YYEEEE.

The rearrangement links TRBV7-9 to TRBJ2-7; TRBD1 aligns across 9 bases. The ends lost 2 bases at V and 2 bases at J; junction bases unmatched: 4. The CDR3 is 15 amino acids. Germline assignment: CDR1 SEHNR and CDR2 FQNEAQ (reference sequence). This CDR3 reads CASSLMGQGPYEQYF. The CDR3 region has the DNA TGTGCCAGCAGCTTAATGGGACAGGGCCCCTACGAGCAGTACTTC.

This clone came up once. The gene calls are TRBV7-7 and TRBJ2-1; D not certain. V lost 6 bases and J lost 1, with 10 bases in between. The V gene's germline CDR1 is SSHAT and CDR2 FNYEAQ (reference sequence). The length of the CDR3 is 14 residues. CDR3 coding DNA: TGTGCCAGCAGTCCTGCAGGATCCTACAATGAGCAGTTCTTC. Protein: CASSPAGSYNEQFF.

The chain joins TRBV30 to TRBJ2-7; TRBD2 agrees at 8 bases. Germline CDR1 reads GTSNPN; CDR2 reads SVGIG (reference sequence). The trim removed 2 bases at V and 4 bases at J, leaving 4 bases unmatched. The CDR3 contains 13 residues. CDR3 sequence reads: CAWSSGSWYEQYF. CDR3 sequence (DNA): TGTGCCTGGAGTAGCGGGAGTTGGTACGAGCAGTACTTC.

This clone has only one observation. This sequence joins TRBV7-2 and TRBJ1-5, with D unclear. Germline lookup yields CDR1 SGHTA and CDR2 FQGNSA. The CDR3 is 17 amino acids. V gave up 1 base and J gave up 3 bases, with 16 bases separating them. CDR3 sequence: CASSLEPNGGDNQPQHF. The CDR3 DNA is TGTGCCAGCAGCTTAGAACCTAATGGCGGGGACAATCAGCCCCAGCATTTT. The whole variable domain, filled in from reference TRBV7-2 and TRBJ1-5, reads GAGVSQSPSNKVTEKGKDVELRCDPISGHTALYWYRQSLGQGLEFLIYFQGNSAPDKSGLPSDRFSAERTGGSVSTLTIQRTQQEDSAVYLCASSLEPNGGDNQPQHFGDGTRLSIL.

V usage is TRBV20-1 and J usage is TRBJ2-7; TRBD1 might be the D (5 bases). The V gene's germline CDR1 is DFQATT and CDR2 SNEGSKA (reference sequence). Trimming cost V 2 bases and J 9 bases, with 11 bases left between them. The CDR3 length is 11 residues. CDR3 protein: CSARQGWGQYF. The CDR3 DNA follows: TGCAGTGCTAGACAGGGTTGGGGGCAGTACTTC.

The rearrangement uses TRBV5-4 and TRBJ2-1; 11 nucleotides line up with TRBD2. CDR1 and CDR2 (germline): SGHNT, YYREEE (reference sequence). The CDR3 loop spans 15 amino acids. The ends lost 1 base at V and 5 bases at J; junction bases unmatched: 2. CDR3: CASSLPGLADNEQFF. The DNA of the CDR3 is TGTGCCAGCAGCTTGCCGGGACTAGCGGACAATGAGCAGTTCTTC.

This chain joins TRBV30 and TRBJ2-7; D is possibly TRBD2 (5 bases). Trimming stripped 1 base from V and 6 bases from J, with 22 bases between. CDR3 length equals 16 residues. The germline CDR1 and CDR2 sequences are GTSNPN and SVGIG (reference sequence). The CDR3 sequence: CAWSAVLSRAVGEQYF. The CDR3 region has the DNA TGTGCCTGGAGTGCCGTCCTGTCGAGGGCTGTGGGCGAGCAGTACTTC.

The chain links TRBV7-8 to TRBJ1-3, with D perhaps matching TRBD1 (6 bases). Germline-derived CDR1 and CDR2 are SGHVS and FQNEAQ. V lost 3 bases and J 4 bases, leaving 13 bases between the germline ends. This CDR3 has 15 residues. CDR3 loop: CASSFNTRGGNTIYF. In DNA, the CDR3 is TGTGCCAGCAGCTTTAATACCAGGGGAGGAAACACCATATATTTT. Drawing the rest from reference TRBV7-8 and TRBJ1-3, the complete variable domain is GAGVSQSPRYKVAKRGQDVALRCDPISGHVSLFWYQQALGQGPEFLTYFQNEAQLDKSGLPSDRFFAERPEGSVSTLKIQRTQQEDSAVYLCASSFNTRGGNTIYFGEGSWLTVV.

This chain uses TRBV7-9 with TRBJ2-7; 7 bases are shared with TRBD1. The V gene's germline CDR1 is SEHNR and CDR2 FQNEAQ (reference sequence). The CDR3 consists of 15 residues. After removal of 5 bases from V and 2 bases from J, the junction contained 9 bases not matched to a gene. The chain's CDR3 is CASSPGTAAPYEQYF. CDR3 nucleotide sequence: TGTGCCAGCAGCCCGGGGACAGCGGCACCCTACGAGCAGTACTTC.

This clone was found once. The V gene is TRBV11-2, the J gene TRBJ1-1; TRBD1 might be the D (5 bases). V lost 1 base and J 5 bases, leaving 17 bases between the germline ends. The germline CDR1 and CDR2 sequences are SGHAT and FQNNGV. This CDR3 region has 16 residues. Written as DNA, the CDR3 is TGTGCCAGCAGCTTAGGGGGGACGGGGGGAAATACTGAAGCTTTCTTT. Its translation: CASSLGGTGGNTEAFF.

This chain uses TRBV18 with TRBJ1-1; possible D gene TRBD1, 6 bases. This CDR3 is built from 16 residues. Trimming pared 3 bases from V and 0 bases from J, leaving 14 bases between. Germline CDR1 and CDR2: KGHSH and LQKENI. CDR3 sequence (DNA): TGTGCCAGCTCACCCATACAAAGGACAGTGAACACTGAAGCTTTCTTT. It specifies CASSPIQRTVNTEAFF.

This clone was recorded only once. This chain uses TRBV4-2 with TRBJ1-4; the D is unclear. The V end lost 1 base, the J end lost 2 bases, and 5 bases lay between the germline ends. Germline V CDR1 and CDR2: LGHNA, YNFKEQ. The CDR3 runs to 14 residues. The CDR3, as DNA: TGTGCCAGCAGCCAAGCAGCGACTAATGAAAAACTGTTTTTT. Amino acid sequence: CASSQAATNEKLFF.

CDR3 in DNA: TGTGCCTGGAGTGTGGGGGGAGTGGGTGAAAAACTGTTTTTT. Encoded protein: CAWSVGGVGEKLFF. The V call is TRBV30, the J call TRBJ1-4; maybe TRBD1 (5 bases). The V end was cut by 0 bases, the J end by 7 bases, with 12 bases between. Germline assignment: CDR1 GTSNPN and CDR2 SVGIG (reference sequence). The CDR3 covers 14 residues.

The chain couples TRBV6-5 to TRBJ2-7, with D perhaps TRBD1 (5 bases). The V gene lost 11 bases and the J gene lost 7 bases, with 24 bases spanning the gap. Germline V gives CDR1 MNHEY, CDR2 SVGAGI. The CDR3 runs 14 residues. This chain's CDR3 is CAAFEGQPLGEQYF. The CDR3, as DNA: TGTGCCGCCTTTGAAGGACAACCCCTTGGGGAGCAGTACTTC.

In nucleotides, the CDR3 is TGTGCCAGTAGTATCCCAGCGTCGAGCTCCTACAATGAGCAGTTCTTC. This encodes CASSIPASSSYNEQFF. The chain links TRBV19 to TRBJ2-1, with D unclear. The CDR3 contains 16 residues. V was trimmed by 3 bases and J by 0 bases, leaving 12 bases between them. Germline V lookup: CDR1 LNHDA, CDR2 SQIVND (reference sequence).

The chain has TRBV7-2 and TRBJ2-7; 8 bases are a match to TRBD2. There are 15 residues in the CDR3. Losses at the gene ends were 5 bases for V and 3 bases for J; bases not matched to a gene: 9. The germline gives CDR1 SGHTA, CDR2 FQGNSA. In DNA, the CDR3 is TGTGCCAGCAGCCAAGCCTCGGGAGGGCGCTACGAGCAGTACTTC. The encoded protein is CASSQASGGRYEQYF.

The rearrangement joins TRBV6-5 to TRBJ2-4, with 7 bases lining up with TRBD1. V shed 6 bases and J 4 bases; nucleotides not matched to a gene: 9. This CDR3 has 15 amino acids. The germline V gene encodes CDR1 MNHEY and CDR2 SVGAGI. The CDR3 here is CASRAPGQKKNIQYF. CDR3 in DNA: TGTGCCAGCAGGGCACCGGGACAGAAGAAAAACATTCAGTACTTC.

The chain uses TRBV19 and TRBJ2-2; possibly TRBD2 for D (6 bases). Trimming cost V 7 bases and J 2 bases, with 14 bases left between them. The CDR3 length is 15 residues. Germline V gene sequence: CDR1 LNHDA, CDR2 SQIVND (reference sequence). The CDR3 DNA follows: TGTGCCAGTATGGGAGCGGGTCCTAACACCGGGGAGCTGTTTTTT. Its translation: CASMGAGPNTGELFF.

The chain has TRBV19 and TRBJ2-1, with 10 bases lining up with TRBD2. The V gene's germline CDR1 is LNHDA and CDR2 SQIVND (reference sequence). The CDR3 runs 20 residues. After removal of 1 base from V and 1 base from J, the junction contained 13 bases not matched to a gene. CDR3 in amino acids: CASSIGHGLADPKSYNEQFF. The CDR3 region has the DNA TGTGCCAGTAGTATAGGGCATGGACTAGCGGACCCAAAGTCCTACAATGAGCAGTTCTTC. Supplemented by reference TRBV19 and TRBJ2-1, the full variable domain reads DGGITQSPKYLFRKEGQNVTLSCEQNLNHDAMYWYRQDPGQGLRLIYYSQIVNDFQKGDIAEGYSVSREKKESFPLTVTSAQKNPTAFYLCASSIGHGLADPKSYNEQFFGPGTRLTVL.

CDR3 nucleotides: TGCGCCAGCAGCAGGGACAACTACGAGCAGTACTTC. Translation: CASSRDNYEQYF. The V call is TRBV5-1, the J call TRBJ2-7; D is possibly TRBD1 (6 bases). Germline CDR1 reads SGHRS; CDR2 reads YFSETQ. Trimming pared 4 bases from V and 3 bases from J, leaving 8 bases between. There are 12 residues in the CDR3.

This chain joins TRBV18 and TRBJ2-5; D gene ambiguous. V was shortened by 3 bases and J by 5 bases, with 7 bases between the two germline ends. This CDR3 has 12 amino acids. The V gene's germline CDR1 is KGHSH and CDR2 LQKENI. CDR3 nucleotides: TGTGCCAGCTCACCCCTGTCGGAGACCCAGTACTTC. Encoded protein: CASSPLSETQYF.

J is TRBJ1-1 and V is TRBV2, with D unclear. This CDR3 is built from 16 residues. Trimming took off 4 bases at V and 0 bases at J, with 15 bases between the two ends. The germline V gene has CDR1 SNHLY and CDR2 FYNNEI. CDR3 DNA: TGTGCCAGCAGTGCAAGGACGGGAAGCATGAACACTGAAGCTTTCTTT. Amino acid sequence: CASSARTGSMNTEAFF. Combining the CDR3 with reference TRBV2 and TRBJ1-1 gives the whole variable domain EPEVTQTPSHQVTQMGQEVILRCVPISNHLYFYWYRQILGQKVEFLVSFYNNEISEKSEIFDDQFSVERPDGSNFTLKIRSTKLEDSAMYFCASSARTGSMNTEAFFGQGTRLTVV.